These 24 T cell receptor beta chains came from one sample sequenced in a study of PD-1 blockade in classical Hodgkin lymphoma. Generated by immunoSEQ multiplex PCR, the TCRdb table keeps only in-frame clones and is missing some. The sample carries over 10,000 clones, about 90% recorded once. Time point in this sample: cycle 4 day 1 (C4D1), after six to seven weeks of nivolumab. Each patient relapsed following autologous stem cell transplantation, and prior brentuximab vedotin exposure differed. The authors purified CD4+ T cells from thawed PBMCs by magnetic negative selection. Material: CD4+ T cells from blood, obtained before the fourth cycle of nivolumab. The receptors stem from a human donor with classical Hodgkin lymphoma.

CDR3 residues: CASSEGRPASNTGELFF. Here the CDR3 DNA reads TGTGCCAGCAGCGAAGGCCGACCAGCATCGAACACCGGGGAGCTGTTTTTT. The chain combines TRBV9 with TRBJ2-2; D gene uncertain. The V and J ends lost 3 bases and 0 bases respectively, with 15 bases between them. CDR1 and CDR2 from the germline V gene are SGDLS and YYNGEE. CDR3 length: 17 residues.

This clone turned up a few times. The chain combines TRBV25-1 with TRBJ2-3; TRBD2 matches at 8 bases. With 4 bases clipped from V and 4 bases from J, the junction kept 13 bases outside the gene matches. Germline V gene sequence: CDR1 MGHDK, CDR2 SYGVNS. This CDR3 contains 17 residues. The CDR3 region is CASSATRGGGGPDTQYF. The CDR3 DNA sequence: TGTGCCAGCAGTGCCACCCGGGGGGGCGGGGGGCCAGATACGCAGTATTTT.

The V call is TRBV7-8, the J call TRBJ2-7; no clear D. The germline V and J ends were trimmed by 2 bases and 7 bases, with 9 bases remaining between them. CDR1 and CDR2 (germline): SGHVS, FQNEAQ. The CDR3 is 12 amino acids. DNA for the CDR3: TGTGCCAGCAGCTTATACCTACGGGAGCAGTACTTC. This encodes CASSLYLREQYF.

This chain uses TRBV7-8 with TRBJ1-1; 8 bases fit TRBD1. This CDR3 spans 13 amino acids. Per germline, CDR1 SGHVS and CDR2 FQNEAQ. The trim removed 5 bases at V and 3 bases at J, leaving 2 bases unmatched. The DNA for the CDR3 is TGTGCCAGCAGCCCGGGACAGGACACTGAAGCTTTCTTT. Its protein product is CASSPGQDTEAFF.

This clone has just one count. The J gene is TRBJ1-3, the V gene TRBV5-1; 7 bases agree with TRBD1. Germline CDR1 SGHRS, CDR2 YFSETQ. This CDR3 contains 19 residues. V shed 7 bases and J 0 bases; nucleotides not matched to a gene: 19. This CDR3 is CASRPFTGTDSFSGNTIYF. Written as DNA, the CDR3 is TGCGCCAGCCGACCCTTTACCGGGACAGACTCCTTCTCTGGAAACACCATATATTTT.

V is TRBV4-3 and J is TRBJ1-5, with no clear D. Germline V gene sequence: CDR1 LGHNA, CDR2 YSLEER. The CDR3 runs to 20 residues. V was cut by 0 bases and J by 2 bases, with 23 bases left in between. CDR3 region: CASSQDLISLGLLGNQPQHF. In DNA, the CDR3 is TGCGCCAGCAGCCAAGATCTGATTAGTTTGGGTTTGTTGGGCAATCAGCCCCAGCATTTT.

The genes are TRBV7-2 and TRBJ2-1; 8 bases agree with TRBD2. J lost 3 bases, V lost 3 bases, and 7 bases had no gene match. Germline CDR1 and CDR2: SGHTA and FQGNSA. This CDR3 is built from 16 residues. CDR3 nucleotides: TGTGCCAGCAGCTTTGCTGGCGGGAGGCGCTACAATGAGCAGTTCTTC. It encodes CASSFAGGRRYNEQFF.

This rearrangement joins TRBV7-3 to TRBJ1-6; TRBD1 matches at 9 bases. The germline CDR1 and CDR2 sequences are SGHTA and FQGTGA. The ends lost 2 bases at V and 4 bases at J; junction bases unmatched: 6. CDR3 length: 17 amino acids. CDR3 DNA: TGTGCCAGCAGCTTAGGCGGACAGGGGAGGTATAATTCACCCCTCCACTTT. Its translation is CASSLGGQGRYNSPLHF.

The chain couples TRBV5-5 to TRBJ2-7; D gene ambiguous. The CDR3 loop spans 15 amino acids. The V and J ends lost 3 bases and 3 bases respectively, with 16 bases between them. Per the germline V gene, CDR1 is SGHKS and CDR2 is YYEKEE (reference sequence). The CDR3 reads CASSSRAYGNYEQYF. The CDR3 DNA sequence: TGTGCCAGCAGCTCCCGGGCCTATGGGAACTACGAGCAGTACTTC. The entire variable domain, with the rest obtained from reference TRBV5-5 and TRBJ2-7, is as follows: DAGVTQSPTHLIKTRGQQVTLRCSPISGHKSVSWYQQVLGQGPQFIFQYYEKEERGRGNFPDRFSARQFPNYSSELNVNALLLGDSALYLCASSSRAYGNYEQYFGPGTRLTVT.

This clone was detected once. The V call is TRBV27, the J call TRBJ1-5, with 7 bases lining up with TRBD1. The CDR3 is 14 residues long. Germline V lookup: CDR1 MNHEY, CDR2 SMNVEV (reference sequence). Germline trimming cut 8 bases from V and 7 bases from J; bases unmatched to any gene: 11. Here the CDR3 reads CASSHRGPRQPQHF. Written as DNA, the CDR3 is TGTGCCAGCTCCCACAGGGGTCCTAGGCAGCCCCAGCATTTT.

V usage is TRBV5-1 and J usage is TRBJ2-1; D may be TRBD2 (5 bases). The germline V gene has CDR1 SGHRS and CDR2 YFSETQ. The ends were cut back, 0 bases at V and 5 bases at J, with 9 bases in the middle. This CDR3 spans 14 amino acids. The CDR3 loop is CASSLGGIHNEQFF. For the CDR3, the DNA is TGCGCCAGCAGCTTGGGAGGGATCCACAATGAGCAGTTCTTC.

In DNA form, the CDR3 reads TGTGCCAGCGGAGGGGACGCTCCCTACGAGCAGTACTTC. It is translated as CASGGDAPYEQYF. The chain links TRBV28 to TRBJ2-7; TRBD2 might be the D (6 bases). The CDR3 loop spans 13 amino acids. Germline CDR1 and CDR2: MDHEN and SYDVKM. V lost 8 bases, J lost 2 bases, and 13 bases lay in between.

The rearrangement uses TRBV7-9 and TRBJ1-1; 7 bases match TRBD1. V lost 2 bases, J lost 0 bases, and 3 bases stayed unmatched. The CDR3 loop spans 15 amino acids. Germline V gene lookup returns CDR1 SEHNR and CDR2 FQNEAQ (reference sequence). CDR3 residues: CASSLWDRMNTEAFF. The CDR3 DNA follows: TGTGCCAGCAGCTTATGGGACAGAATGAACACTGAAGCTTTCTTT.

This rearrangement joins TRBV28 to TRBJ2-6; D is ambiguous. The CDR3 consists of 14 residues. The germline V and J ends were trimmed by 6 bases and 2 bases, with 8 bases remaining between them. The germline V gene has CDR1 MDHEN and CDR2 SYDVKM. CDR3 loop: CASSVPPGANVLTF. The CDR3 DNA is TGTGCCAGCAGCGTTCCCCCTGGGGCCAACGTCCTGACTTTC.

J is TRBJ2-4 and V is TRBV6-1, with D perhaps TRBD1 or TRBD2 (7 bases each). Germline V gives CDR1 MNHNS, CDR2 SASEGT. V lost 5 bases, J lost 12 bases, and 20 bases lay in between. The CDR3 has 14 residues. The CDR3, as DNA: TGTGCCAGCAGTTTACAGGGAGGGGGCCTCTATCAGTACTTC. Its protein product is CASSLQGGGLYQYF.

The chain has TRBV6-6 and TRBJ2-7, with 7 bases that match TRBD2. The V and J ends lost 6 bases and 4 bases, in that order; junction bases with no gene match: 12. CDR1 is MNHNY and CDR2 is SVGAGI in the germline V gene (reference sequence). The CDR3 is made up of 15 amino acids. The CDR3 loop reads CASRGSAGVGYEQYF. CDR3 bases: TGTGCCAGCAGAGGTTCGGCGGGAGTAGGATACGAGCAGTACTTC.

The chain has TRBV30 and TRBJ2-5; weak D call: TRBD1 (6 bases). The DNA end favors TRBJ2-7, so the J call may be wrong. This CDR3 contains 14 residues. The germline V gene has CDR1 GTSNPN and CDR2 SVGIG (reference sequence). In nucleotides, the CDR3 is TGTGCCTGGAGTGTAGCGGACAGCTCCTACGAGCAGTACTTC. It is translated as CAWSVADSSYEQYF.

V gene TRBV18 combines with J gene TRBJ2-7; D gene uncertain. Germline V gene sequence: CDR1 KGHSH, CDR2 LQKENI. V lost 3 bases, J lost 0 bases, and 9 bases lay in between. The CDR3 is 14 residues long. The CDR3 sequence is CASSPSQSSYEQYF. The CDR3 nucleotides read TGTGCCAGCTCACCGTCTCAGAGCTCCTACGAGCAGTACTTC.

The V call is TRBV7-2, the J call TRBJ1-1, with no clear D. The CDR3 extends over 13 amino acids. Looked up from germline, CDR1 is SGHTA and CDR2 is FQGNSA. V lost 7 bases and J lost 0, with 9 bases in between. CDR3 amino acids: CASTGYMNTEAFF. The CDR3 DNA follows: TGTGCCAGCACAGGATACATGAACACTGAAGCTTTCTTT.

The chain uses TRBV30 and TRBJ2-7; TRBD2 might be the D (5 bases). Trimming shortened V by 1 base and J by 0 bases, and 19 bases separated the two germline ends. In germline, CDR1 is GTSNPN, CDR2 SVGIG (reference sequence). The CDR3 contains 17 residues. CDR3 region: CAWSAPPRLSASYEQYF. CDR3 nucleotide sequence: TGTGCCTGGAGTGCCCCCCCCCGACTAAGCGCCTCCTACGAGCAGTACTTC.

The rearrangement joins TRBV6-1 to TRBJ1-1; no clear D. V lost 6 bases and J 3 bases, leaving 14 bases between the germline ends. The length of the CDR3 is 14 residues. Germline values: CDR1 MNHNS, CDR2 SASEGT. The DNA of the CDR3 is TGTGCCAGCAGACGGTCCGGAGGAGACACTGAAGCTTTCTTT. This codes for CASRRSGGDTEAFF.

The chain employs TRBV10-3 and TRBJ1-1, with D hard to call. Germline CDR1 is ENHRY and CDR2 is SYGVKD. Trimming took 1 base from V and 7 from J, leaving 7 bases between them. The CDR3 has 12 amino acids. In DNA form, the CDR3 reads TGTGCCATCAGTGAGTATAGAAGTGAAGCTTTCTTT. Amino acid sequence: CAISEYRSEAFF.

J is TRBJ1-1 and V is TRBV2, with D perhaps matching TRBD1 (5 bases). The CDR3 length is 14 residues. CDR1 and CDR2 (germline): SNHLY, FYNNEI. V dropped 6 bases and J dropped 0 bases, with 11 bases sitting between them. The CDR3 loop is CASRLGRMNTEAFF. The DNA for the CDR3 is TGTGCCAGCAGGTTGGGACGGATGAACACTGAAGCTTTCTTT. Based on the CDR3 plus reference TRBV2 and TRBJ1-1, the full variable domain is EPEVTQTPSHQVTQMGQEVILRCVPISNHLYFYWYRQILGQKVEFLVSFYNNEISEKSEIFDDQFSVERPDGSNFTLKIRSTKLEDSAMYFCASRLGRMNTEAFFGQGTRLTVV.

J is TRBJ1-3 and V is TRBV5-1; 8 nucleotides line up with TRBD1. J gave up 4 bases and V 0 bases, and 6 bases lay outside the gene matches. The length of the CDR3 is 16 residues. Germline V gives CDR1 SGHRS, CDR2 YFSETQ. The CDR3 region is CASSLGTGSIGNTIYF. The CDR3 bases are TGCGCCAGCAGCTTGGGGACAGGGTCTATCGGAAACACCATATATTTT.